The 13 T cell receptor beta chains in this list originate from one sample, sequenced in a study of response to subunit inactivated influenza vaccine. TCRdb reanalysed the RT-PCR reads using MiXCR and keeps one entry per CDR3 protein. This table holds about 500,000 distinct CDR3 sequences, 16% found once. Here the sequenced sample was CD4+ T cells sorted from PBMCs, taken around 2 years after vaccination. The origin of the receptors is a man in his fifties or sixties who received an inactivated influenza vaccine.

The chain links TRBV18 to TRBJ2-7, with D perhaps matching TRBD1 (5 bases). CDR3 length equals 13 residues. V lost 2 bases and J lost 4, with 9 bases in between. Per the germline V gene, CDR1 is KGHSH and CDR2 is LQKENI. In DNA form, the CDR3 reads TGTGCCAGCTCACCAGGTAGGGGATACGAGCAGTACTTC. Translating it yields CASSPGRGYEQYF.

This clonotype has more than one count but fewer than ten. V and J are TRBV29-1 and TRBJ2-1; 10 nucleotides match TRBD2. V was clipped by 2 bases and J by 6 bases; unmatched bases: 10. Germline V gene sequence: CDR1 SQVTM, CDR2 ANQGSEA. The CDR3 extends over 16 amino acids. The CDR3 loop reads CSVEYGLAGVLNEQFF. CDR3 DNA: TGCAGCGTTGAATACGGGCTAGCGGGGGTGCTCAATGAGCAGTTCTTC.

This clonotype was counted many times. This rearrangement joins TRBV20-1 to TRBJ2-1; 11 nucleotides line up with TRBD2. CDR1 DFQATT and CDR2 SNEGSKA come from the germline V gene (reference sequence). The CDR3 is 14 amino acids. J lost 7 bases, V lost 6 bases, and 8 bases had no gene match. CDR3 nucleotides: TGCAGTGCCATAGCGGGAGGGCTCGGAAATGAGCAGTTCTTC. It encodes CSAIAGGLGNEQFF.

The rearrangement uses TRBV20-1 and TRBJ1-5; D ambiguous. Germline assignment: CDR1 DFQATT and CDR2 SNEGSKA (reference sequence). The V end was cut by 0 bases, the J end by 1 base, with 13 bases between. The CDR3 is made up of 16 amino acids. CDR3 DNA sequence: TGCAGTGCTAGAGATCAGGCCCCGCGGAGCAATCAGCCCCAGCATTTT. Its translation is CSARDQAPRSNQPQHF.

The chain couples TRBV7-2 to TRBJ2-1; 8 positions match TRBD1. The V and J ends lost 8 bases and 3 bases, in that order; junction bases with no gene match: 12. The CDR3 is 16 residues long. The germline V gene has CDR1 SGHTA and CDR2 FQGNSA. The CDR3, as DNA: TGTGCCAGCCGGAGAATAGGACAGGGTCTCTACAATGAGCAGTTCTTC. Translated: CASRRIGQGLYNEQFF.

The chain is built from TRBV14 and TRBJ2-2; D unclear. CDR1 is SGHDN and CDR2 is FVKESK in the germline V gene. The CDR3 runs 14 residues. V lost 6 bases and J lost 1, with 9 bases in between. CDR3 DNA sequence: TGTGCCAGCAGAGGCAGGAGGAACACCGGGGAGCTGTTTTTT. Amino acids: CASRGRRNTGELFF.

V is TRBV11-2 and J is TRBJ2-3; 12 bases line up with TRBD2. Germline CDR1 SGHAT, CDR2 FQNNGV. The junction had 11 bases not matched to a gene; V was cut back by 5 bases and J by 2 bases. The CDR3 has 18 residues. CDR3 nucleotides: TGTGCCAGCAGCGGCCGACTAGCGGGGGCTCCAATCACAGATACGCAGTATTTT. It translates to CASSGRLAGAPITDTQYF.

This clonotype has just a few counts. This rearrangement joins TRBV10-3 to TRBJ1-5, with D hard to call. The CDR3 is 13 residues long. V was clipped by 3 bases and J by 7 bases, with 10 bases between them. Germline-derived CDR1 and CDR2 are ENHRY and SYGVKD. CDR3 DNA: TGTGCCATCAGTGATGGGGTGGTCCAGCCCCAGCATTTT. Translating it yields CAISDGVVQPQHF.

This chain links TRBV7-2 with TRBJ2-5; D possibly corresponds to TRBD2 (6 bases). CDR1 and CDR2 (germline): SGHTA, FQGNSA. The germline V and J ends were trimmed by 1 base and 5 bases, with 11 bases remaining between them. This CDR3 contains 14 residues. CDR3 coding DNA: TGTGCCAGCAGCTTAGGACTAGAGCGGGAGACCCAGTACTTC. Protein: CASSLGLERETQYF.

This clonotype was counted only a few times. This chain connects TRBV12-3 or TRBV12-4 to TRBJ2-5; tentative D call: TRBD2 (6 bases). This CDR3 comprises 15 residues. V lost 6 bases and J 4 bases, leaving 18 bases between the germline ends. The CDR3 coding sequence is TGTGCCAGCAGCCGCCCTTCAGGAGGGCGAGAGACCCAGTACTTC. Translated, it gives CASSRPSGGRETQYF.

Here the CDR3 reads CASSFQGSREAFF. CDR3 bases: TGTGCCAGCAGTTTTCAGGGATCAAGAGAAGCTTTCTTT. The chain has TRBV12-3 or TRBV12-4 and TRBJ1-1, with D possibly being TRBD1 (5 bases). Trimming left V 3 bases short and J 8 bases short, with 13 bases between. The length of the CDR3 is 13 residues.

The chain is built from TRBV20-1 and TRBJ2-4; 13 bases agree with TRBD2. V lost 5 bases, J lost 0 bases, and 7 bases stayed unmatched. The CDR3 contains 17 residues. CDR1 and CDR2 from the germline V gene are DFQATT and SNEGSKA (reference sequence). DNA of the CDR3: TGCAGTGCTTCCGGGACTAGCGGGGACCTAGCCAAAAACATTCAGTACTTC. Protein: CSASGTSGDLAKNIQYF.

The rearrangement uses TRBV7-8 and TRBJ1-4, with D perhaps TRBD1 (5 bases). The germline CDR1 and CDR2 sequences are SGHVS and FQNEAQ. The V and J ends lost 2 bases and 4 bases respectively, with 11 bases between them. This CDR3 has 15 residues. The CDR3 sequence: CASSLRGGFNEKLFF. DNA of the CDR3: TGTGCCAGCAGCTTACGTGGGGGGTTTAATGAAAAACTGTTTTTT.